This TCR beta chain was identified during a study of cytomegalovirus exposure and HLA in healthy donors. Study background: Among 398 genotyped donors, more than 65% fell in the Caucasian-associated ancestry cluster.

A multiplex PCR was run with 60 Vbeta primers and 13 Jbeta primers. Generated by immunoSEQ multiplex PCR, the TCRdb table keeps only in-frame clones and is missing some. The table records 120,000 or so clones, roughly 80% of them present only once. This clone was counted only a few times. Trimming at V came to 4 bases and at J to 0 bases, leaving 4 bases not matched to a gene. The CDR3 extends over 15 amino acids. CDR1 is ENHRY and CDR2 is SYGVKD in the germline V gene. The chain links TRBV10-3 to TRBJ2-3; 7 bases match TRBD2. The sequence was obtained from a man in his sixties in good health and CMV-seropositive. Source material: PBMCs. CDR3 protein: CAISGGGGSTDTQYF. The CDR3, as DNA: TGTGCCATCAGTGGCGGCGGGGGTAGCACAGATACGCAGTATTTT.